A single sample is the source of the 5 T cell receptor beta chains below, sequenced in a study of T cells in localized non-small cell lung cancer. TCRdb's table, derived via immunoSEQ multiplex PCR, lists solely in-frame clones and lacks some. The data contain around 23,000 clones, over 75% of them singletons. Sequencing used peripheral blood mononuclear cells, obtained before any cancer treatment. Receptors originate from a male donor older than 55 with stage II lung adenocarcinoma.

The rearrangement uses TRBV7-2 and TRBJ1-2; tentatively, D is TRBD1 (5 bases). Germline assignment: CDR1 SGHTA and CDR2 FQGNSA. Trimming took off 1 base at V and 4 bases at J, with 16 bases between the two ends. This CDR3 comprises 16 residues. The CDR3 is CASSLGGSRQIYGYTF. DNA for the CDR3: TGTGCCAGCAGCTTAGGAGGCAGTAGACAGATCTATGGCTACACCTTC.

The rearrangement joins TRBV7-3 to TRBJ1-1; D uncertain. The V gene lost 7 bases and the J gene lost 5 bases, with 20 bases spanning the gap. Germline V lookup: CDR1 SGHTA, CDR2 FQGTGA. The CDR3 is made up of 15 amino acids. Written as DNA, the CDR3 is TGTGCCAGCACCCTAACCCGGCTAAGGGAGACTGAAGCTTTCTTT. Its protein product is CASTLTRLRETEAFF.

The chain is built from TRBV28 and TRBJ2-1; a possible D gene is TRBD2 (6 bases). V was pared by 3 bases and J by 3 bases, with 15 bases between. The CDR3 has 16 residues. Germline V gives CDR1 MDHEN, CDR2 SYDVKM. CDR3 in DNA: TGTGCCAGCAGTTTGGGGGGTATTGGCCTCTACAATGAGCAGTTCTTC. Residues: CASSLGGIGLYNEQFF.

This clone was counted once. The J gene is TRBJ2-7, the V gene TRBV7-9, with D perhaps TRBD1 (5 bases). The length of the CDR3 is 15 residues. In germline, CDR1 is SEHNR, CDR2 FQNEAQ (reference sequence). V lost 4 bases, J lost 3 bases, and 16 bases lay in between. The CDR3 sequence: CASSSSGADSYEQYF. CDR3 nucleotide sequence: TGTGCCAGCAGCTCCTCCGGTGCCGACAGCTACGAGCAGTACTTC.

This clone was seen a few times. The V gene is TRBV28, the J gene TRBJ1-1; perhaps TRBD1 as D (5 bases). Trimming removed 7 bases at V and 0 bases at J, with 21 bases between. The CDR3 is 17 amino acids. Per the germline V gene, CDR1 is MDHEN and CDR2 is SYDVKM. CDR3 bases: TGTGCCAGCATTTACTTCTGGGGGGGGAACATGAACACTGAAGCTTTCTTT. Amino acid sequence: CASIYFWGGNMNTEAFF.